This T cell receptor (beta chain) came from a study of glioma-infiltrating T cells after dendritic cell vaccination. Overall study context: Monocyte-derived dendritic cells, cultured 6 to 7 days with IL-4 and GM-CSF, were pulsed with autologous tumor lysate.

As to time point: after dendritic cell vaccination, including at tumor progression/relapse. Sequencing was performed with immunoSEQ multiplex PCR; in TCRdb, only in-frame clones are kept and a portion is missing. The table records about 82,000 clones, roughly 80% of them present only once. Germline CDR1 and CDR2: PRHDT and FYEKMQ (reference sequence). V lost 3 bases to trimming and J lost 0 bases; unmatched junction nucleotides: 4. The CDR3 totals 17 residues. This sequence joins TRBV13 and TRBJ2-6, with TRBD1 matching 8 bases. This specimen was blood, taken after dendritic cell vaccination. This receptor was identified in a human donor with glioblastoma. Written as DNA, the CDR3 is TGTGCCAGCAGCTTGGGGACAGGCCTCTCTGGGGCCAACGTCCTGACTTTC. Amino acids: CASSLGTGLSGANVLTF.